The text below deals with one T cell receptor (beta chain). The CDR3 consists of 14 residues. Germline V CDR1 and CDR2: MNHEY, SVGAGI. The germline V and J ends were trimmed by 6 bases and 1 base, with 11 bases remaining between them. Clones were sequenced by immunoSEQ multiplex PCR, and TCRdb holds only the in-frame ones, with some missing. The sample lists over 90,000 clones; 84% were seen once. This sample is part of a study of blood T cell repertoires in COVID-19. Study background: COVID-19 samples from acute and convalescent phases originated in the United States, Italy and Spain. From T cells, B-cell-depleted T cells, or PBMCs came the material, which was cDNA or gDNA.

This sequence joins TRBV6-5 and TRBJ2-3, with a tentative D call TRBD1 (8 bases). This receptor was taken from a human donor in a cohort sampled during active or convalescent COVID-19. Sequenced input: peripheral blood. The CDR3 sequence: CASRQGGRTDTQYF. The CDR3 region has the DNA TGTGCCAGCAGACAGGGGGGGCGCACAGATACGCAGTATTTT.